This passage covers 20 T cell receptor beta chains from one sample sequenced in a study of long-term antiretroviral therapy in people with HIV. With survey level as its setting, the immunoSEQ assay was v3.0. The protocol was immunoSEQ multiplex PCR, while the TCRdb copy is restricted to in-frame clones and leaves out a portion. The sample lists 30,000 to 35,000 clones, 70% to 80% occurring once. This material consisted of unsorted PBMCs, taken 1.9 years after starting antiretroviral therapy. These receptors were taken from a man aged 18 to 29 with HIV.

V gene TRBV28 combines with J gene TRBJ1-2, with D possibly TRBD1 on 5 matching bases. Trimming cost V 3 bases and J 2 bases, with 10 bases left between them. This CDR3 region has 14 residues. Germline CDR1 and CDR2: MDHEN and SYDVKM. CDR3 in DNA: TGTGCCAGCAGTTTCTCCGACAGAAACTATGGCTACACCTTC. Translated: CASSFSDRNYGYTF.

The chain carries TRBV5-6 and TRBJ2-7; the D is unclear. The CDR3 totals 13 residues. The V end lost 4 bases, the J end lost 5 bases, and 13 bases lay between the germline ends. Germline V lookup: CDR1 SGHDT, CDR2 YYEEEE. The CDR3 bases are TGTGCCAGCAGCCCCGTTACCGAGGACGAGCAGTACTTC. It specifies CASSPVTEDEQYF.

This chain uses TRBV7-3 with TRBJ1-2; 10 bases are shared with TRBD1. V dropped 5 bases and J dropped 3; count of bases not matched to a gene: 6. Germline lookup yields CDR1 SGHTA and CDR2 FQGTGA. The CDR3 sequence is 15 residues long. The CDR3 here is CASSPPTGGYYGYTF. CDR3 sequence (DNA): TGTGCCAGCAGCCCCCCGACAGGGGGCTACTATGGCTACACCTTC.

This clone appeared once. The V gene is TRBV2, the J gene TRBJ2-5; D is ambiguous. Germline V gene data show CDR1 as SNHLY and CDR2 as FYNNEI. Trimming shortened V by 1 base and J by 3 bases, and 6 bases separated the two germline ends. The CDR3 sequence is 13 residues long. The CDR3 DNA reads TGTGCCAGCAGTGAAGAAAGAGAAGAGACCCAGTACTTC. Residues: CASSEEREETQYF.

This chain's CDR3 is CASSENRATEAFF. In DNA form, the CDR3 reads TGTGCCAGCAGTGAAAACAGGGCCACTGAAGCTTTCTTT. V gene TRBV6-1 combines with J gene TRBJ1-1; D perhaps matches TRBD1 (6 bases). The CDR3 runs to 13 residues. With 2 bases removed from V and 4 bases from J, the gap between germline ends came to 8 bases. The germline CDR1 and CDR2 sequences are MNHNS and SASEGT.

The chain employs TRBV21-1 and TRBJ2-3; the table gives TRBD2 as D, unverified against the DNA. TRBV21-1 is a pseudogene locus. The CDR3 consists of 15 residues. In DNA, the CDR3 is TGTGCCAGCACCGAATGGCATTCTAGCGGAGGTACGCAGTATTTT. Translated, it gives CASTEWHSSGGTQYF.

This clone was detected only a few times. V and J are TRBV5-1 and TRBJ1-1; TRBD1 is a possible D gene (5 bases). The ends were cut back, 6 bases at V and 1 base at J, with 16 bases in the middle. Germline V gene data show CDR1 as SGHRS and CDR2 as YFSETQ. The CDR3 covers 15 residues. CDR3 DNA: TGCGCCAGCACCTTACTGGAGGGGCAGAACACTGAAGCTTTCTTT. Translated: CASTLLEGQNTEAFF.

This clone was picked up one time. The chain couples TRBV6-1 to TRBJ2-1; tentatively, D is TRBD1 (6 bases). V shed 2 bases and J shed 4 bases, with 12 bases lying between them. This CDR3 spans 15 amino acids. CDR1 is MNHNS and CDR2 is SASEGT in the germline V gene. CDR3 protein: CASSEFFRGYNEQFF. In nucleotides, the CDR3 is TGTGCCAGCAGTGAATTCTTTAGGGGGTACAATGAGCAGTTCTTC.

The chain carries TRBV5-4 and TRBJ2-6; 10 nucleotides line up with TRBD1. With V trimmed by 4 bases and J by 2 bases, 9 bases remained unmatched. This CDR3 is 18 amino acids long. Germline CDR1 is SGHNT and CDR2 is YYREEE (reference sequence). The CDR3 bases are TGTGCCAGCAGCGACGACAGGGGGCGAATTCCTGGGGCCAACGTCCTGACTTTC. It is translated as CASSDDRGRIPGANVLTF.

This clone turned up a few times. The chain is built from TRBV18 and TRBJ2-7; D tentatively reads TRBD1 or TRBD2 (5 bases each). Per germline, CDR1 KGHSH and CDR2 LQKENI. V lost 3 bases to trimming and J lost 5 bases, with 11 bases between them. The CDR3 length is 13 residues. The CDR3: CASSPRRGDEQYV. The CDR3 DNA reads as TGTGCCAGCTCACCCCGGCGAGGGGACGAGCAGTACGTC.

The rearrangement uses TRBV16 and TRBJ1-6; 7 nucleotides align to TRBD1. Germline V lookup: CDR1 KGHSY, CDR2 FQNENV. This CDR3 has 15 amino acids. V was clipped by 6 bases and J by 10 bases; unmatched bases: 12. The CDR3 loop reads CASSVVTGDGSPLHF. As DNA, the CDR3 is TGTGCCAGCAGTGTAGTCACAGGGGATGGCTCACCCCTCCACTTT.

This clone appeared a single time. This rearrangement joins TRBV10-2 to TRBJ2-7; tentatively, D is TRBD1 (6 bases). Per the germline V gene, CDR1 is WSHSY and CDR2 is SAAADI. V shed 2 bases and J shed 6 bases, with 11 bases lying between them. The CDR3 is made up of 13 amino acids. Written as DNA, the CDR3 is TGCGCCAGCAGTGAGGTAGGGGGTTCCGAGCAGTACTTC. This encodes CASSEVGGSEQYF.

The chain employs TRBV2 and TRBJ1-1, with D perhaps TRBD1 (5 bases). V dropped 6 bases and J dropped 12 bases, with 14 bases sitting between them. The CDR3 consists of 11 residues. Per germline, CDR1 SNHLY and CDR2 FYNNEI. CDR3 sequence: CASRVSGRPFF. CDR3 DNA sequence: TGTGCCAGCAGGGTTTCAGGGAGGCCTTTCTTT. The full variable domain, with the rest looked up from reference TRBV2 and TRBJ1-1, is EPEVTQTPSHQVTQMGQEVILRCVPISNHLYFYWYRQILGQKVEFLVSFYNNEISEKSEIFDDQFSVERPDGSNFTLKIRSTKLEDSAMYFCASRVSGRPFFGQGTRLTVV.

The chain recombines TRBV5-1 with TRBJ2-2; D perhaps matches TRBD2 (7 bases). The CDR3 runs to 15 residues. Trimming removed 4 bases from V and 5 bases from J, with 15 bases in between. Germline-derived CDR1 and CDR2 are SGHRS and YFSETQ. The CDR3 region is CASSPSEGGTGELFF. The CDR3 bases are TGCGCCAGCAGCCCCTCGGAGGGGGGGACCGGGGAGCTGTTTTTT.

This chain connects TRBV29-1 to TRBJ1-2; D call uncertain. Per germline, CDR1 SQVTM and CDR2 ANQGSEA. The CDR3 has 13 amino acids. V was shortened by 4 bases and J by 0 bases, with 9 bases between the two germline ends. The chain's CDR3 is CSVARESNYGYTF. The CDR3 nucleotides are TGCAGCGTTGCCCGGGAATCTAACTATGGCTACACCTTC.

In this sample, this clone turned up once. The genes are TRBV10-1 and TRBJ2-7, with TRBD2 matching 7 bases. CDR1 WNHNN and CDR2 SYGVQD come from the germline V gene (reference sequence). The V gene end was trimmed by 3 bases and the J gene end by 6 bases; junction bases not matched to a gene: 20. The CDR3 is made up of 18 amino acids. The DNA for the CDR3 is TGCGCCAGCAGTGAAGGCGTCGGAGCGGGGAAGGGACTCTCCGAGCAGTACTTC. Translating it yields CASSEGVGAGKGLSEQYF.

The gene calls are TRBV7-8 and TRBJ1-5; 12 nucleotides match TRBD1. Germline V gives CDR1 SGHVS, CDR2 FQNEAQ. V shed 6 bases, J shed 7 bases, and the junction held 10 bases outside the gene matches. CDR3 length: 16 residues. The DNA for the CDR3 is TGTGCCAGCAGTCCAGGGACAGGGGGCATGGGACAGCCCCAGCATTTT. Encoded protein: CASSPGTGGMGQPQHF.

This clone was seen more than once but under ten times. The chain couples TRBV5-1 to TRBJ2-7, with unresolved D. The germline V gene encodes CDR1 SGHRS and CDR2 YFSETQ. Trimming removed 3 bases at V and 4 bases at J, with 5 bases between. The CDR3 is 11 residues long. Here the CDR3 reads CASSWGYEQYF. The DNA of the CDR3 is TGCGCCAGCAGCTGGGGTTACGAGCAGTACTTC.

The CDR3 DNA is TGTGCCAGCAGCGTAGGACTGGAGGGTGGGACCACAGATACGCAGTATTTT. It codes for CASSVGLEGGTTDTQYF. V gene TRBV9 combines with J gene TRBJ2-3; TRBD2 might be the D (6 bases). Looked up from germline, CDR1 is SGDLS and CDR2 is YYNGEE. The CDR3 consists of 17 residues. Trimming took 0 bases from V and 2 from J, leaving 16 bases between them.

The chain couples TRBV4-1 to TRBJ2-5; 10 nucleotides line up with TRBD1. The germline CDR1 and CDR2 sequences are MGHRA and YSYEKL. The trim removed 1 base at V and 5 bases at J, leaving 7 bases unmatched. This CDR3 contains 16 residues. This chain's CDR3 is CASSQGRDRGRETQYF. In nucleotides, the CDR3 is TGCGCCAGCAGCCAAGGCCGGGACAGGGGTCGGGAGACCCAGTACTTC.